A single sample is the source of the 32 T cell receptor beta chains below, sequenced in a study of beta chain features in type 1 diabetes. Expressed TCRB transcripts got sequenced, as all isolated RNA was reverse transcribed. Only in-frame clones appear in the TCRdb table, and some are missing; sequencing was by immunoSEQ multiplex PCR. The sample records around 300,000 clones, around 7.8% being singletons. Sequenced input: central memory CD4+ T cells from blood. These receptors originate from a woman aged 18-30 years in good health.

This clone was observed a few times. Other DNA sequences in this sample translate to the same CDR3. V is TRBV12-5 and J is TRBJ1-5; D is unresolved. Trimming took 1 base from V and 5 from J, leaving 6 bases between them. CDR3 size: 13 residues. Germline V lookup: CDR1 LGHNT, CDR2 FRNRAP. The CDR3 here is CASGLESDQPQHF. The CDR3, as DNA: TGTGCTAGTGGTTTGGAATCCGATCAGCCCCAGCATTTT.

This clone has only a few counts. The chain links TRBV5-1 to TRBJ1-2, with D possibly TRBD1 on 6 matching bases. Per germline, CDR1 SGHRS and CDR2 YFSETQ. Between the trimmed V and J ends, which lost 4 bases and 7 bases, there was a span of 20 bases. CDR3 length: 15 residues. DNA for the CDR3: TGCGCCAGCAGCCGAGACGGGGGCCGAGAAGGTGGCTACACCTTC. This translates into CASSRDGGREGGYTF.

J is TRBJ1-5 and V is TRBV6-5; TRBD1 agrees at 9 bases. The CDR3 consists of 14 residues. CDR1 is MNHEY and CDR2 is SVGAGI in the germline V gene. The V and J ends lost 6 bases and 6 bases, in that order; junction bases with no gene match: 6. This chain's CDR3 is CASRDRGWGQPQHF. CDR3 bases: TGTGCCAGCAGGGACAGGGGATGGGGTCAGCCCCAGCATTTT.

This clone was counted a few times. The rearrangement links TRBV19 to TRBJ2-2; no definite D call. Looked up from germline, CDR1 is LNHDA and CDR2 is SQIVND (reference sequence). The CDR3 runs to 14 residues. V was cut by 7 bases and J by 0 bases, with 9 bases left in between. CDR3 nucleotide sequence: TGTGCCAGTATAAAGGGTTCGAACACCGGGGAGCTGTTTTTT. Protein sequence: CASIKGSNTGELFF.

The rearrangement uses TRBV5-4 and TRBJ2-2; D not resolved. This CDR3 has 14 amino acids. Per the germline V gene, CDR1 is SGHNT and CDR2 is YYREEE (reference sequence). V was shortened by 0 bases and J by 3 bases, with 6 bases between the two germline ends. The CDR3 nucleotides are TGTGCCAGCAGCTTGGACATTTACACCGGGGAGCTGTTTTTT. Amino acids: CASSLDIYTGELFF. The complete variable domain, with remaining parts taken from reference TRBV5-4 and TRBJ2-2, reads ETGVTQSPTHLIKTRGQQVTLRCSSQSGHNTVSWYQQALGQGPQFIFQYYREEENGRGNFPPRFSGLQFPNYSSELNVNALELDDSALYLCASSLDIYTGELFFGEGSRLTVL.

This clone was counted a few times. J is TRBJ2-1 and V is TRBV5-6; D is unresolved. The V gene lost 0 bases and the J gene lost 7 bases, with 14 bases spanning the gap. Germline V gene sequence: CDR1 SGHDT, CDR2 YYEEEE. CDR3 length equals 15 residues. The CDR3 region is CASSLEEYSENEQFF. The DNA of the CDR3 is TGTGCCAGCAGCTTGGAAGAGTACTCCGAAAATGAGCAGTTCTTC.

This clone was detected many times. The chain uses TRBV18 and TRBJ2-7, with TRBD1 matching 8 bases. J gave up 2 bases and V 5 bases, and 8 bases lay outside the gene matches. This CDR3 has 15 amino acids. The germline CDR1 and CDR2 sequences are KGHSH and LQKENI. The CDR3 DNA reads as TGTGCCAGCTCAGTCACAGGGGGTGGGCCCTACGAGCAGTACGTC. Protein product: CASSVTGGGPYEQYV.

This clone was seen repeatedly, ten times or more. CDR3 loop: CASRPTGSIDAGELFF. For the CDR3, the DNA is TGTGCCAGCAGACCTACGGGTTCGATTGATGCCGGGGAGCTGTTTTTT. The rearrangement joins TRBV27 to TRBJ2-2, with D unresolved. V shed 6 bases and J shed 6 bases, with 20 bases lying between them. From germline, CDR1 is MNHEY and CDR2 SMNVEV (reference sequence). This CDR3 is 16 amino acids long.

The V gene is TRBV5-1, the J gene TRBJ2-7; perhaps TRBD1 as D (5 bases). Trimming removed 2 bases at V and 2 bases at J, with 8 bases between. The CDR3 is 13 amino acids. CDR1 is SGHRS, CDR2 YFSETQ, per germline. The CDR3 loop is CASSFRGTYEQYF. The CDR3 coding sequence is TGCGCCAGCAGCTTTAGGGGTACCTACGAGCAGTACTTC.

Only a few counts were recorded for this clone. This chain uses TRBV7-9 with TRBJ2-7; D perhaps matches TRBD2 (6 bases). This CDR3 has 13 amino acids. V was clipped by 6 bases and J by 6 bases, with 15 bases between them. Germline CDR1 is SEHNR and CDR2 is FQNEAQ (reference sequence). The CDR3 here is CASRPGGRGEQYF. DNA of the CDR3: TGTGCCAGCAGGCCCGGGGGACGTGGCGAGCAGTACTTC. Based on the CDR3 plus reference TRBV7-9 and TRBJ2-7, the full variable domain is DTGVSQNPRHKITKRGQNVTFRCDPISEHNRLYWYRQTLGQGPEFLTYFQNEAQLEKSRLLSDRFSAERPKGSFSTLEIQRTEQGDSAMYLCASRPGGRGEQYFGPGTRLTVT.

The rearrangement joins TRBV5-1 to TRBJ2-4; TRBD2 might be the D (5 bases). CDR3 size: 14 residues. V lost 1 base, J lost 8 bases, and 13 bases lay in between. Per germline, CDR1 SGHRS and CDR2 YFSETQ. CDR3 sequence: CASSLTVSGDIQYF. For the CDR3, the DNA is TGCGCCAGCAGCTTGACAGTAAGCGGAGACATTCAGTACTTC.

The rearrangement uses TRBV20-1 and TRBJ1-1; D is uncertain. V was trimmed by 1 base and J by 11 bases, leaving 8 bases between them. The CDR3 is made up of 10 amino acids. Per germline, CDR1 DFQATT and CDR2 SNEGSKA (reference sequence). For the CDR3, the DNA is TGCAGTGCTAGAGGGGAATCGGCTTTCTTT. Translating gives CSARGESAFF.

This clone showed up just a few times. The CDR3 coding sequence is TGTGCCAGCAGCAACAGGCCGAACACTGAAGCTTTCTTT. Protein sequence: CASSNRPNTEAFF. This chain uses TRBV9 with TRBJ1-1, with a possible D match to TRBD1 (5 bases). CDR1 and CDR2 from the germline V gene are SGDLS and YYNGEE. The CDR3 has 13 residues. Between the trimmed V and J ends, which lost 4 bases and 1 base, there was a span of 8 bases.

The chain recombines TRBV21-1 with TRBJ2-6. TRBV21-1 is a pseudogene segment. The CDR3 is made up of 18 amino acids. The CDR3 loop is CASSKGGDGTTGANVLTF. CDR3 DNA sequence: TGTGCCAGCAGCAAAGGAGGGGACGGGACCACTGGGGCCAACGTCCTGACTTTC.

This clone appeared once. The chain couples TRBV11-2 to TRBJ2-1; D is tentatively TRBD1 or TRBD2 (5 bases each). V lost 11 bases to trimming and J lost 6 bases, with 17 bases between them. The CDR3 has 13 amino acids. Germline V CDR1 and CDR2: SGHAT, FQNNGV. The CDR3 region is CAGLASGGNEQFF. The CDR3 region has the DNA TGTGCCGGGCTCGCGAGTGGGGGCAATGAGCAGTTCTTC.

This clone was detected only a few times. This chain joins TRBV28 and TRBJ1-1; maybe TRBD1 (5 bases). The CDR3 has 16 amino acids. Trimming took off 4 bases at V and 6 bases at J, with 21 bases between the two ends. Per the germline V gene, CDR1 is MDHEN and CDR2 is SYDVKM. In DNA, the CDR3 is TGTGCCAGCAGTTCCCCTTCCGAAAAGGGGAGGGCTGAAGCTTTCTTT. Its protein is CASSSPSEKGRAEAFF.

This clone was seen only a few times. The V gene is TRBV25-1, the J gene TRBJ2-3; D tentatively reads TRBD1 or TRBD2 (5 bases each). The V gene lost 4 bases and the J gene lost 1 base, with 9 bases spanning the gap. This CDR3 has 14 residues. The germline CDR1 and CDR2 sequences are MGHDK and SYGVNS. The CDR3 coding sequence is TGTGCCAGCAGTGCTCGAGGGGGCACAGATACGCAGTATTTT. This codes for CASSARGGTDTQYF.

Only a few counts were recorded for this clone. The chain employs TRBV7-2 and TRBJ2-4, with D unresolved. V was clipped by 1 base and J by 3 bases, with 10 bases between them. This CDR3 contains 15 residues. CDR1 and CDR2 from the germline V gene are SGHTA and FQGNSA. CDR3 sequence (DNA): TGTGCCAGCAGCTTAGTCTCAGGATTCAAAAACATTCAGTACTTC. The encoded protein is CASSLVSGFKNIQYF.

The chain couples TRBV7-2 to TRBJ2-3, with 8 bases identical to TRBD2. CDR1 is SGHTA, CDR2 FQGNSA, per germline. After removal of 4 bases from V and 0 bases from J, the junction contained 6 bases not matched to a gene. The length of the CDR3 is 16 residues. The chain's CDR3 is CASSSTAGDSTDTQYF. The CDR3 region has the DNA TGTGCCAGCAGCTCGACAGCGGGAGATAGCACAGATACGCAGTATTTT.

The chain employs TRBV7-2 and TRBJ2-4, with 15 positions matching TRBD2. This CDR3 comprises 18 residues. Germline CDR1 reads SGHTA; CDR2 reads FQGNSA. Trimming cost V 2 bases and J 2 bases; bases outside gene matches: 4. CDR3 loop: CASSLRGLAGGTKNIQYF. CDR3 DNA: TGTGCCAGCAGCTTAAGGGGACTAGCGGGAGGCACCAAAAACATTCAGTACTTC.

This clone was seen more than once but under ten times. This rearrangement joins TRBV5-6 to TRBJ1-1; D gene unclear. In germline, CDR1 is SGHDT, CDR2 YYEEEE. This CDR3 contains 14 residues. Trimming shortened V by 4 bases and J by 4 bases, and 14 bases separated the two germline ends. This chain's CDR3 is CASSPDGVGTEAFF. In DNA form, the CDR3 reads TGTGCCAGCAGCCCGGACGGTGTGGGCACTGAAGCTTTCTTT.

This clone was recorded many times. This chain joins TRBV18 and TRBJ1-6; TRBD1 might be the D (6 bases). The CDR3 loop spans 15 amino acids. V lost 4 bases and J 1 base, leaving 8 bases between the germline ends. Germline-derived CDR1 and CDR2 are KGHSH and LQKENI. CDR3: CASSRDRSYNSPLHF. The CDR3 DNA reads TGTGCCAGCTCACGAGACAGGTCCTATAATTCACCCCTCCACTTT. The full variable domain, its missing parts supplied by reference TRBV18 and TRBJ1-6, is NAGVMQNPRHLVRRRGQEARLRCSPMKGHSHVYWYRQLPEEGLKFMVYLQKENIIDESGMPKERFSAEFPKEGPSILRIQQVVRGDSAAYFCASSRDRSYNSPLHFGNGTRLTVT.

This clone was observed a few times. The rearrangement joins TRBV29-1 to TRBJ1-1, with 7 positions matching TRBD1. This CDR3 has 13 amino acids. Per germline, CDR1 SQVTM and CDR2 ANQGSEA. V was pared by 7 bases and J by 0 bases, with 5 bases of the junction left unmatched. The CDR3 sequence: CSGRGPLNTEAFF. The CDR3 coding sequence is TGCAGCGGGAGGGGGCCGCTGAACACTGAAGCTTTCTTT.

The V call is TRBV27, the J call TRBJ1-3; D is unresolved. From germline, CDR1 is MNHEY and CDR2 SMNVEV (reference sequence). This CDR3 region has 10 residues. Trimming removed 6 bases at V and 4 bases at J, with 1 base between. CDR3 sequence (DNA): TGTGCCAGCAGCGGAAACACCATATATTTT. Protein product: CASSGNTIYF.

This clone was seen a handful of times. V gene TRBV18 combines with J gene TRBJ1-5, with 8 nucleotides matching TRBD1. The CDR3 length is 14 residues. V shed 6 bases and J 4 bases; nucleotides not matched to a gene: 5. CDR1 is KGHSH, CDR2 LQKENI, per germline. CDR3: CASSRTGPNQPQHF. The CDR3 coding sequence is TGTGCCAGCTCTCGGACAGGGCCTAATCAGCCCCAGCATTTT.

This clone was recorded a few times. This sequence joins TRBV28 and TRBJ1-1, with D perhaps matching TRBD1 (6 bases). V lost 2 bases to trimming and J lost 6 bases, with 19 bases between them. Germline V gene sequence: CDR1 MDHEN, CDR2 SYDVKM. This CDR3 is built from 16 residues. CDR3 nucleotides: TGTGCCAGCAGTTTAAGCCCGTACGGGGGCTTTGCTGAAGCTTTCTTT. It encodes CASSLSPYGGFAEAFF.

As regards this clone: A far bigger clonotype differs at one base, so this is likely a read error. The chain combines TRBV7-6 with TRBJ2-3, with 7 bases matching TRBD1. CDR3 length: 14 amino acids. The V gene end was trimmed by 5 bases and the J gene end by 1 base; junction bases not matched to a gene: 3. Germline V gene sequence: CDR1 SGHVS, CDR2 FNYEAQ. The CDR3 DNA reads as TGTGCCAGCAGCCCCGGGACAGGCACAGATACGCAGTATTTT. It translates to CASSPGTGTDTQYF.

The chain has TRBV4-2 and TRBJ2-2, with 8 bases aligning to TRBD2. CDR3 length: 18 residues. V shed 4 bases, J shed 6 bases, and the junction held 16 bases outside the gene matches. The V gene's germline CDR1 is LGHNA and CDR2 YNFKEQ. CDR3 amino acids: CASSRSPTSELNSGELFF. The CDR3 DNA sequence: TGTGCCAGCAGCCGGAGCCCGACTAGCGAGCTAAACTCCGGGGAGCTGTTTTTT.

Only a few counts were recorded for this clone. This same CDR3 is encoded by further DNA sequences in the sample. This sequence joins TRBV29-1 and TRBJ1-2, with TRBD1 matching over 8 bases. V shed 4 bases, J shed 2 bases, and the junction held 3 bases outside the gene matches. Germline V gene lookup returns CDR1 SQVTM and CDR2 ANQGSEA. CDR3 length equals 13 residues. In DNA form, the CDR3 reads TGCAGCGTTGTGGACAGGGCCAACTATGGCTACACCTTC. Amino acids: CSVVDRANYGYTF.

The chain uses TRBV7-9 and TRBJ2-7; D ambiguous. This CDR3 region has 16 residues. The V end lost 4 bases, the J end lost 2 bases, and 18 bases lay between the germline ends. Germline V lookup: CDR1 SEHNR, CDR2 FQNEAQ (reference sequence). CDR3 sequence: CASSSNLPAATYEQYF. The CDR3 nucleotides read TGTGCCAGCAGCTCCAATCTCCCGGCCGCCACCTACGAGCAGTACTTC.

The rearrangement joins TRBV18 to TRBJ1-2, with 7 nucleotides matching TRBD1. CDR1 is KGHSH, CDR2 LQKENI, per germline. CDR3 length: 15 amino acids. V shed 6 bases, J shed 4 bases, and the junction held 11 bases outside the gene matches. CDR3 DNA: TGTGCCAGCTCGCCGAGAACAGGGGACACCTATGGCTACACCTTC. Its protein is CASSPRTGDTYGYTF.

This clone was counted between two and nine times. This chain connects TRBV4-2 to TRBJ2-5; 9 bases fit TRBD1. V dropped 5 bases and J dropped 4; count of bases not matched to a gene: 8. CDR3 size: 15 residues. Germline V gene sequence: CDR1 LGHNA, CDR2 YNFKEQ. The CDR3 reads CASSAGTGRSETQYF. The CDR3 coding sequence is TGTGCCAGCAGCGCCGGGACAGGGCGATCAGAGACCCAGTACTTC.